This note documents a single TCR beta chain sequence. This clonotype was picked up a small number of times. The antigen it binds to is not known. Qualities for individual bases were not recorded, and no much larger clone is one base off. V sheds 7 bases and J sheds 3 bases, leaving 16 bases between their ends. The CDR3 contains 14 residues, cysteine and phenylalanine counted. Only CDR3 DNA remains: 42 bases, in frame from the first base. CDR1 and CDR2 were assigned from the germline V gene as MNHEY and SVGEGT. Donor-derived T-allo10 cells were described as specific for host alloantigens, anergic, and capable of alloantigen-specific suppression. These data belong to a study of type 1 regulatory T cells (dated by TCRdb to about 2021). Turning to the overall study: The study characterized an in vitro protocol that generated a Tr1-enriched, alloantigen-specific CD4 T cell product named T-allo10. T-allo10 was being tested clinically in patients with hematological malignancies who were undergoing allogeneic hematopoietic stem cell transplantation.

The data were produced on an Illumina MiSeq. TCRdb passed the public sequencing reads through fastp at Q25 and MiXCR, retaining productive beta sequences. Merged by CDR3 protein, the rows form single entries marked with the most common genes and DNA. Present in this sample are around 62,000 distinct CDR3 sequences, roughly three fifths of which were seen just once. The ten biggest clones cover 6% to 9% of the sample. This sequence uses TRBV6-2 or TRBV6-3 and TRBJ2-7; the D gene is possibly TRBD1 or TRBD2, each agreeing over 5 bases. The source material was cultured T cells, either the whole culture or a sorted T cell fraction (not recorded which). This specimen's cell subset or site label, interpreted: Tr1-enriched cell product generated in vitro against host alloantigens. This receptor was taken from a human donor in good health. Here the CDR3 is given as CASIRVGRNYEQYF. The nucleotide sequence is given as TGTGCCAGCATCCGAGTGGGACGGAACTACGAGCAGTACTTC.